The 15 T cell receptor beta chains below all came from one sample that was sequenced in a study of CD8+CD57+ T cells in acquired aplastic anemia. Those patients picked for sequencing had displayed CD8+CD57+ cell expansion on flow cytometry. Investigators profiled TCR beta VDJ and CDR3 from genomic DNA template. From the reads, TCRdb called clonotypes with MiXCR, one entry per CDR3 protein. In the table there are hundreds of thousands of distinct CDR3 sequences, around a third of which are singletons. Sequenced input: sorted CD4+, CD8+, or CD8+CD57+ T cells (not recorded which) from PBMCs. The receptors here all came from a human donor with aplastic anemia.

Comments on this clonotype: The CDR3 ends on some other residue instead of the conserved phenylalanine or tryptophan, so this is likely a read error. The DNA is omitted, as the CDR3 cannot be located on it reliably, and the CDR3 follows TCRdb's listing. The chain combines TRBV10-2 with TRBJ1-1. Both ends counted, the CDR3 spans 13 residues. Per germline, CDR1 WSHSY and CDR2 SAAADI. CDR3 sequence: CASSESVGSTLLT.

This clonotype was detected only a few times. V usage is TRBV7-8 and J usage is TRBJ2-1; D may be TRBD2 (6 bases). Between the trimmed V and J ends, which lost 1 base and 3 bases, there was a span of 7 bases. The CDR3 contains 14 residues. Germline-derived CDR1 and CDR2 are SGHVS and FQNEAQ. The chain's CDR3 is CASSLVGGYNEQFF. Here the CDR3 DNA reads TGTGCCAGCAGCTTAGTGGGGGGCTACAATGAGCAGTTCTTC.

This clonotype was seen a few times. As DNA, the CDR3 is TGCGCCAGCAGCTTGTTGGGAGGGGCGGTTGAGACCCAGTACTTC. Translated: CASSLLGGAVETQYF. The V and J genes are TRBV5-1 and TRBJ2-5; 7 bases are a match to TRBD2. CDR3 length equals 15 residues. V lost 1 base to trimming and J lost 5 bases; unmatched junction nucleotides: 8. The germline gives CDR1 SGHRS, CDR2 YFSETQ.

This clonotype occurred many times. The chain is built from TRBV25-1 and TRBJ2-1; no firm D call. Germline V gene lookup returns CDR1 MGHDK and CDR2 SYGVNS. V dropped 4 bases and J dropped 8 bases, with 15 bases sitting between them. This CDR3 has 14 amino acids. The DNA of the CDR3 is TGTGCCAGCAGTGCCAGACTCCAAGGCCATGAGCAGTTCTTC. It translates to CASSARLQGHEQFF.

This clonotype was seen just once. The CDR3 nucleotides read TGCGCCAGCAGCAGGACGACAAGTCCTACAAACTATGGCTACACCTTC. It is translated as CASSRTTSPTNYGYTF. The J gene is TRBJ1-2, the V gene TRBV5-1; D gene unclear. The CDR3 spans 16 residues. The V end lost 4 bases, the J end lost 2 bases, and 18 bases lay between the germline ends. The germline CDR1 and CDR2 sequences are SGHRS and YFSETQ.

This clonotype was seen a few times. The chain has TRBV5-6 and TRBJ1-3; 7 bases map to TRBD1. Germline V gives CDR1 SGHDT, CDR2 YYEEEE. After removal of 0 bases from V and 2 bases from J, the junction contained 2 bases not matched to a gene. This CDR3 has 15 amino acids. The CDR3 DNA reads TGTGCCAGCAGCTTGGGGGACAGCCCTGGAAACACCATATATTTT. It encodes CASSLGDSPGNTIYF.

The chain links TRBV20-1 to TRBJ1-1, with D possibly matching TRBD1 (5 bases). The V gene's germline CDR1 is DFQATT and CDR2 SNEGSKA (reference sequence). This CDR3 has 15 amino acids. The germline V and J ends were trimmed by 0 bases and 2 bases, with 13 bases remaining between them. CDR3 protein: CSARDLSTANTEAFF. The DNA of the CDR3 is TGCAGTGCTAGAGATCTGTCGACAGCCAACACTGAAGCTTTCTTT.

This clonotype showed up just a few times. The CDR3 spells CASAPRSVTQPQHF. Here the CDR3 DNA reads TGTGCCAGCGCCCCGAGGTCAGTGACCCAGCCCCAGCATTTT. This sequence joins TRBV12-3 or TRBV12-4 and TRBJ1-5; the D is unclear. V lost 8 bases to trimming and J lost 7 bases, with 18 bases between them. The CDR3 runs 14 residues.

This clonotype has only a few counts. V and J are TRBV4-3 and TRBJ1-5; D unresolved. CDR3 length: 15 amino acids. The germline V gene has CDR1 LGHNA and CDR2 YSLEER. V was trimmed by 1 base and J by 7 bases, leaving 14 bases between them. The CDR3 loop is CASSQGYGEGQPQHF. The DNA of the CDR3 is TGCGCCAGCAGCCAAGGCTACGGGGAGGGCCAGCCCCAGCATTTT.

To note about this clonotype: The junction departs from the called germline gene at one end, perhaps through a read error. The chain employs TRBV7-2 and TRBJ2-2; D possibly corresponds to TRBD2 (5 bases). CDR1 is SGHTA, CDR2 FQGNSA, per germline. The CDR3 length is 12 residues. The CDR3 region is CASSRKHRGAVF. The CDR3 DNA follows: TGTGCCAGCAGCCGAAAACACCGGGGAGCTGTTTTT. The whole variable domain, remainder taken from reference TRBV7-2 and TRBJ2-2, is GAGVSQSPSNKVTEKGKDVELRCDPISGHTALYWYRQSLGQGLEFLIYFQGNSAPDKSGLPSDRFSAERTGGSVSTLTIQRTQQEDSAVYLCASSRKHRGAVFGEGSRLTVL.

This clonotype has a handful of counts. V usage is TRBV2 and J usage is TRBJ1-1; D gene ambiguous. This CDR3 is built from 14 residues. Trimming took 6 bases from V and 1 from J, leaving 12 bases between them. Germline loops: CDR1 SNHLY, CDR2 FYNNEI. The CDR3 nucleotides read TGTGCCAGCAGAGTAAGTACAGCGAACACTGAAGCTTTCTTT. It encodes CASRVSTANTEAFF.

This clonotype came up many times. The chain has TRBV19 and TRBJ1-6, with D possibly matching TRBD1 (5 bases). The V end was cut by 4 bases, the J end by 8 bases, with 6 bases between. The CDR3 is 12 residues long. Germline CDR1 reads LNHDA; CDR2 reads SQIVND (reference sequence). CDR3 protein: CASSTTDSPLHF. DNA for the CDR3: TGTGCCAGTAGTACGACAGATTCACCCCTCCACTTT. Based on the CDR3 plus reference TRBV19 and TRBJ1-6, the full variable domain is DGGITQSPKYLFRKEGQNVTLSCEQNLNHDAMYWYRQDPGQGLRLIYYSQIVNDFQKGDIAEGYSVSREKKESFPLTVTSAQKNPTAFYLCASSTTDSPLHFGNGTRLTVT.

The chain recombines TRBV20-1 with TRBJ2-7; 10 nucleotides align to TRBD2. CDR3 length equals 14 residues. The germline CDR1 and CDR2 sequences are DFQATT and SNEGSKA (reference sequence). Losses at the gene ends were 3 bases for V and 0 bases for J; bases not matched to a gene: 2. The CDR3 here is CSARRLAGSYEQYF. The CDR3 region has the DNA TGCAGTGCTAGGAGACTAGCGGGCTCCTACGAGCAGTACTTC.

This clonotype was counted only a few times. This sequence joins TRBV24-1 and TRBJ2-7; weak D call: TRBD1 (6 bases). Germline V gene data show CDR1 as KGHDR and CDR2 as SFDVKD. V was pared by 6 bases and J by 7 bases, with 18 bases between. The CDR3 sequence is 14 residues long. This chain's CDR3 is CATSSGQSLREQYF. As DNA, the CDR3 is TGTGCCACCAGTTCAGGACAGAGCCTACGGGAGCAGTACTTC.

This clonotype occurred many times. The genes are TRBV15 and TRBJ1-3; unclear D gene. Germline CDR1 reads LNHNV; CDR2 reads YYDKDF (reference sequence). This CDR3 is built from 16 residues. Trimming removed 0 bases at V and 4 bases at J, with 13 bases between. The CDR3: CATSRDLWEGGNTIYF. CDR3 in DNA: TGTGCCACCAGCAGAGATTTGTGGGAAGGCGGAAACACCATATATTTT.